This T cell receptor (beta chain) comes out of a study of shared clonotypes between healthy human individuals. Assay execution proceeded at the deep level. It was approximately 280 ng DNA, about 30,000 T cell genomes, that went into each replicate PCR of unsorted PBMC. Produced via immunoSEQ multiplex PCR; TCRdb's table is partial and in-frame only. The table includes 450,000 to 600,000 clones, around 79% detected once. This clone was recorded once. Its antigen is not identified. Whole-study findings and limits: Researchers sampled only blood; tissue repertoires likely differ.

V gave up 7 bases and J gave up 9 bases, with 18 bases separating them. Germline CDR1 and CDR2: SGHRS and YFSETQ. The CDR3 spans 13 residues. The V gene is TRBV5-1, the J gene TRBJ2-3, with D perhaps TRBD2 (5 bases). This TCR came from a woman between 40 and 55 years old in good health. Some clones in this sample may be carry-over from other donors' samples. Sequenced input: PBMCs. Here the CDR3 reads CASVQPGWETQYF. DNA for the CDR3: TGCGCCAGCGTCCAGCCGGGATGGGAAACGCAGTATTTT.